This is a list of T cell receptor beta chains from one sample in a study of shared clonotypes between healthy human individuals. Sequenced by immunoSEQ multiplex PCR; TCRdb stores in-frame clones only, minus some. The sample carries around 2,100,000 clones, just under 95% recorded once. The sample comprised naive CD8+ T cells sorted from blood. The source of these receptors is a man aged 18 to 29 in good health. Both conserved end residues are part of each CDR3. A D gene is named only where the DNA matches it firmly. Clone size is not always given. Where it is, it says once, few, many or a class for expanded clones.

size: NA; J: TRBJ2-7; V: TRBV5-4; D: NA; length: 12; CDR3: CASSLGFYEQYF; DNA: TGTGCCAGCAGCCTCGGGTTCTACGAGCAGTACTTC
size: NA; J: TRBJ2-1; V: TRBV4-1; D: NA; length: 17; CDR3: CASSQAVRSGVYNEQFF; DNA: TGCGCCAGCAGCCAAGCGGTAAGATCAGGAGTCTACAATGAGCAGTTCTTC
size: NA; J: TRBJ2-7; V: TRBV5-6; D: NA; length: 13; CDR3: CASSLYTGYEQYF; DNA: TGTGCCAGCAGCCTATATACAGGCTACGAGCAGTACTTC
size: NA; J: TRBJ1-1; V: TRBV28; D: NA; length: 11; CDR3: CASSRAGEAFF; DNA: TGTGCCAGCAGCCGGGCAGGCGAAGCTTTCTTT
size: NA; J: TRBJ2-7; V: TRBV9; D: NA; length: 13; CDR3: CASSPGVSYEQYF; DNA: TGTGCCAGCAGCCCCGGGGTATCCTACGAGCAGTACTTC
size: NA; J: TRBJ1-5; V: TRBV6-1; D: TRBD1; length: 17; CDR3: CASSEATGVTSNQPQHF; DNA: TGTGCCAGCAGTGAAGCTACAGGGGTAACCAGCAACCAGCCCCAGCATTTT
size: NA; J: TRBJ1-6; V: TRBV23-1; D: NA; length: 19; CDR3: CASTNGVYPRSSYNSPLHF; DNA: TGCGCCAGCACTAACGGCGTTTACCCGAGGAGCTCCTATAATTCACCCCTCCACTTT
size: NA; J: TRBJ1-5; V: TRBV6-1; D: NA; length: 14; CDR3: CASSPGGLGQPQHF; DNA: TGTGCCAGCAGCCCCGGGGGGTTAGGTCAGCCCCAGCATTTT
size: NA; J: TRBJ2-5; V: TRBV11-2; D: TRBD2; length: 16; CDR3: CASSLKAGGIQETQYF; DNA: TGTGCCAGCAGCTTAAAGGCGGGGGGGATCCAAGAGACCCAGTACTTC
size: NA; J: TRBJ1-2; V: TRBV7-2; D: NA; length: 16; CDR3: CASSLSTILANYGYTF; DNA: TGTGCCAGCAGCTTGTCAACGATCCTAGCTAACTATGGCTACACCTTC
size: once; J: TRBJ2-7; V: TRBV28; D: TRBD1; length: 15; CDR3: CASSKTGLSSYEQYF; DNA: TGTGCCAGCAGTAAGACAGGGCTTAGCTCCTACGAGCAGTACTTC
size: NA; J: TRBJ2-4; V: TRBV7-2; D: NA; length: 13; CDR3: CASSLGVTNIQYF; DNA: TGTGCCAGCAGCTTAGGCGTCACAAACATTCAGTACTTC
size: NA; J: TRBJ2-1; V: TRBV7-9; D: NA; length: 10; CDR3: CASSFDEQFF; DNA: TGTGCCAGCAGCTTTGATGAGCAGTTCTTC
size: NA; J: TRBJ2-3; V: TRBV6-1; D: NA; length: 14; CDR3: CASSLGVSTDTQYF; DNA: TGTGCCAGCAGCCTAGGGGTAAGCACAGATACGCAGTATTTT
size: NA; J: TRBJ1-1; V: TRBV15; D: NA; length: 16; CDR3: CATSRDREGLATEAFF; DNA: TGTGCCACCAGCAGAGATAGGGAAGGGTTGGCCACTGAAGCTTTCTTT
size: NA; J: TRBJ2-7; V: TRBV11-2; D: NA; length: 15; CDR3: CASSGWDTSSYEQYF; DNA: TGTGCCAGCAGCGGGTGGGACACTAGCTCCTACGAGCAGTACTTC
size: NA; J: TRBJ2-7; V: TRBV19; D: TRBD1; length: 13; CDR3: CATSDRGFYEQYF; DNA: TGTGCCACCTCAGACAGGGGGTTCTACGAGCAGTACTTC
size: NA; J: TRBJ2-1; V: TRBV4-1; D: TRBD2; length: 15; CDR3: CASSQGLAGLEEQFF; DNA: TGCGCCAGCAGCCAAGGGCTAGCGGGTTTGGAGGAGCAGTTCTTC
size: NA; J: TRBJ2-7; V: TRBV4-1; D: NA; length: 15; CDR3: CASSPRGVGSYEQYF; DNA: TGCGCCAGCAGCCCCAGGGGGGTGGGGTCCTACGAGCAGTACTTC
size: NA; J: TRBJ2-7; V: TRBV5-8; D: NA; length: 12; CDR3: CASTYGLGEQYF; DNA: TGTGCCAGCACCTATGGGTTGGGCGAGCAGTACTTC
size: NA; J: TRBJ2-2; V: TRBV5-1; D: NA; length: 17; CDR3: CASSRPVGWENTGELFF; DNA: TGCGCCAGCAGCAGGCCCGTTGGGTGGGAGAACACCGGGGAGCTGTTTTTT
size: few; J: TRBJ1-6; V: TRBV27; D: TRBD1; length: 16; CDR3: CASSFYRGEGNSPLHF; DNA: TGTGCCAGCAGTTTTTACAGGGGTGAGGGTAATTCACCCCTCCACTTT
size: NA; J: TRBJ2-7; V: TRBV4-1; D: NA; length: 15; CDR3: CASSLRDWDTYEQYF; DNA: TGCGCCAGCAGCCTTCGAGACTGGGATACCTACGAGCAGTACTTC
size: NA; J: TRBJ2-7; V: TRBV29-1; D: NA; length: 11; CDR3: CSVGTAIEQYF; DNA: TGCAGCGTCGGGACCGCGATCGAGCAGTACTTC
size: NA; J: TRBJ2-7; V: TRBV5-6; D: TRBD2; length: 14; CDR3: CASSFGSGVYEQYF; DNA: TGTGCCAGCAGCTTTGGTAGCGGGGTCTACGAGCAGTACTTC
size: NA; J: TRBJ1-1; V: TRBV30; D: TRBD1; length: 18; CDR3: CAWSVLWTGLGLGTEAFF; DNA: TGTGCCTGGAGTGTACTATGGACAGGGTTAGGTCTGGGCACTGAAGCTTTCTTT
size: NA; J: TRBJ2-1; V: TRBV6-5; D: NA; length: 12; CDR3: CASSLANNEQFF; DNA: TGTGCCAGCAGCCTCGCCAATAATGAGCAGTTCTTC
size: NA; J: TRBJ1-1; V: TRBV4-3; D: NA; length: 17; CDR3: CASSQAPLIGDNTEAFF; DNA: TGCGCCAGCAGCCAAGCCCCCTTAATAGGGGACAACACTGAAGCTTTCTTT
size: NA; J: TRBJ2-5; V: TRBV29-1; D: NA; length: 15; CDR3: CSVELKGWWEETQYF; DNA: TGCAGCGTTGAACTGAAGGGATGGTGGGAAGAGACCCAGTACTTC
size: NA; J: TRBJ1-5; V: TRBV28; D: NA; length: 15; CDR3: CASSKGHDSNQPQHF; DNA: TGTGCCAGCAGCAAGGGACATGATAGCAATCAGCCCCAGCATTTT
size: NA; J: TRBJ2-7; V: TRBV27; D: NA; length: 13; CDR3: CASSRGTVYEQYF; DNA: TGTGCCAGCAGCCGCGGGACAGTGTACGAGCAGTACTTC
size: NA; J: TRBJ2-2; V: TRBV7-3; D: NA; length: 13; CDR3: CASSLLNTGELFF; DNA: TGTGCCAGCAGCTTACTGAACACCGGGGAGCTGTTTTTT
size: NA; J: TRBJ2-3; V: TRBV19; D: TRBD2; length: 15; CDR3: CASSAAGGITDTQYF; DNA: TGTGCCAGTAGCGCCGCGGGGGGAATCACAGATACGCAGTATTTT
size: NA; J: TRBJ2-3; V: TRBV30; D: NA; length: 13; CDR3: CAWSVLGTDTQYF; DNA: TGTGCCTGGAGTGTACTCGGCACAGATACGCAGTATTTT
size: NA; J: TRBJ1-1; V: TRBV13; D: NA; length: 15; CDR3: CASSSLGQGDTEAFF; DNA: TGTGCCAGCAGCTCGTTGGGACAAGGTGACACTGAAGCTTTCTTT
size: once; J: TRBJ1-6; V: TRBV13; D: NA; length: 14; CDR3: CASSLFDNNSPLHF; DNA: TGTGCCAGCAGCTTATTCGATAATAATTCACCCCTCCACTTT
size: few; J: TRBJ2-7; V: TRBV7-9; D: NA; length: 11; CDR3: CASSWSYEQYF; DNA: TGTGCCAGCAGCTGGTCCTACGAGCAGTACTTC
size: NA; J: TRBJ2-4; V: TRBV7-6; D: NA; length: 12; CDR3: CASSPGGTVKYF; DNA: TGTGCCAGCAGCCCTGGTGGGACCGTAAAGTACTTC